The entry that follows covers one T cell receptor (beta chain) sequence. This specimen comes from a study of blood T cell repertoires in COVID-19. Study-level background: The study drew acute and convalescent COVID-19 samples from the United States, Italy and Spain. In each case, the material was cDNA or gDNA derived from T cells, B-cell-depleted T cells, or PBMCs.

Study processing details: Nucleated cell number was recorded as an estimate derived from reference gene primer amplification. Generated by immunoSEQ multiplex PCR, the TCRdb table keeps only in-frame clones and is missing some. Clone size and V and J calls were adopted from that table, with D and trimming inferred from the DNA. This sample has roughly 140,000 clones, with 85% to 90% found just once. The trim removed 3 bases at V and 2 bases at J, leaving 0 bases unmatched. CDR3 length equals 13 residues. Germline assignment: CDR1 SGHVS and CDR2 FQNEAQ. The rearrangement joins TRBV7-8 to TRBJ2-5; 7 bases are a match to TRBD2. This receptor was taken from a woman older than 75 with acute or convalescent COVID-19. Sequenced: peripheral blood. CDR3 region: CASSLGLQETQYF. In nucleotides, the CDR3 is TGTGCCAGCAGCTTGGGACTACAAGAGACCCAGTACTTC.